This entry lists 27 T cell receptor beta chains sequenced from one sample in a study of blood T cell repertoires in COVID-19. The data were produced by immunoSEQ multiplex PCR, yet TCRdb's version contains in-frame clones alone and is incomplete. The sample includes 60,000 to 70,000 clones, over 75% of them seen just once. The sample taken for sequencing was peripheral blood. The receptors were sampled from an elderly man with acute or convalescent COVID-19.

This sequence joins TRBV18 and TRBJ2-3; possibly TRBD1 for D (6 bases). Germline V lookup: CDR1 KGHSH, CDR2 LQKENI. The CDR3 runs 16 residues. Trimming took 1 base from V and 0 from J, leaving 11 bases between them. The CDR3 nucleotides are TGTGCCAGCTCACCACTCCCCACAGGGAGCACAGATACGCAGTATTTT. Translating gives CASSPLPTGSTDTQYF.

This chain uses TRBV7-9 with TRBJ2-1; no clear D gene. Germline V gene sequence: CDR1 SEHNR, CDR2 FQNEAQ (reference sequence). The CDR3 is made up of 11 amino acids. Trimming pared 1 base from V and 13 bases from J, leaving 8 bases between. CDR3: CASSLGALQFF. DNA of the CDR3: TGTGCCAGCAGCTTAGGGGCCCTCCAGTTCTTC. Full variable domain (outside the CDR3, taken from reference TRBV7-9 and TRBJ2-1): DTGVSQNPRHKITKRGQNVTFRCDPISEHNRLYWYRQTLGQGPEFLTYFQNEAQLEKSRLLSDRFSAERPKGSFSTLEIQRTEQGDSAMYLCASSLGALQFFGPGTRLTVL.

The V and J genes are TRBV12-3 or TRBV12-4 and TRBJ2-5; D gene unclear. The V end was cut by 4 bases, the J end by 2 bases, with 8 bases between. The CDR3 runs 13 residues. The CDR3 region is CASSSRWQETQYF. As DNA, the CDR3 is TGTGCCAGCAGTTCCCGGTGGCAAGAGACCCAGTACTTC.

In this sample, this clone turned up a few times. V gene TRBV24-1 combines with J gene TRBJ2-1; 9 bases fit TRBD1. Per the germline V gene, CDR1 is KGHDR and CDR2 is SFDVKD. CDR3 length: 16 amino acids. The J segment lost 1 base and the V segment lost 9 bases, leaving 9 bases of the junction unmatched. The CDR3 nucleotides are TGTGCCACCGGACCTGCTGGGACAGGGTCCTACAATGAGCAGTTCTTC. Amino acid sequence: CATGPAGTGSYNEQFF.

This sequence joins TRBV9 and TRBJ2-2; 7 nucleotides agree with TRBD2. The trim removed 2 bases at V and 3 bases at J, leaving 4 bases unmatched. The CDR3 loop spans 15 amino acids. The germline gives CDR1 SGDLS, CDR2 YYNGEE. The CDR3 here is CASSVGTIDTGELFF. The CDR3 nucleotides read TGTGCCAGCAGCGTCGGGACTATCGACACCGGGGAGCTGTTTTTT.

The V call is TRBV27, the J call TRBJ1-2; TRBD1 matches at 7 bases. Germline loops: CDR1 MNHEY, CDR2 SMNVEV (reference sequence). The CDR3 totals 15 residues. Trimming removed 6 bases from V and 2 bases from J; junction bases left unmatched: 9. The CDR3 DNA follows: TGTGCCAGCAGAGCCAGAGCAGGGGGGAACTATGGCTACACCTTC. Residues: CASRARAGGNYGYTF.

This chain connects TRBV18 to TRBJ1-1; 8 bases line up with TRBD1. Germline V CDR1 and CDR2: KGHSH, LQKENI. The CDR3 is 13 residues long. V was pared by 5 bases and J by 5 bases, with 4 bases of the junction left unmatched. CDR3: CASSATGETEAFF. In DNA form, the CDR3 reads TGTGCCAGCTCAGCGACAGGGGAGACTGAAGCTTTCTTT.

The chain employs TRBV9 and TRBJ1-2; tentative D call: TRBD1 (5 bases). V was clipped by 0 bases and J by 8 bases, with 8 bases between them. The CDR3 sequence is 12 residues long. Germline loops: CDR1 SGDLS, CDR2 YYNGEE. The CDR3 loop is CASSVEGSGYTF. CDR3 bases: TGTGCCAGCAGCGTAGAGGGGTCGGGCTACACCTTC. The variable domain in full, with the rest retrieved from reference TRBV9 and TRBJ1-2, is DSGVTQTPKHLITATGQRVTLRCSPRSGDLSVYWYQQSLDQGLQFLIQYYNGEERAKGNILERFSAQQFPDLHSELNLSSLELGDSALYFCASSVEGSGYTFGSGTRLTVV.

The chain is built from TRBV2 and TRBJ1-5, with D unclear. This CDR3 has 13 residues. The germline V gene encodes CDR1 SNHLY and CDR2 FYNNEI. With 4 bases removed from V and 0 bases from J, the gap between germline ends came to 4 bases. DNA of the CDR3: TGTGCCAGCAGTGGAGATAGCAATCAGCCCCAGCATTTT. Its translation: CASSGDSNQPQHF.

The chain links TRBV19 to TRBJ2-3; no firm D call. V dropped 1 base and J dropped 3 bases, with 14 bases sitting between them. Germline V gene data show CDR1 as LNHDA and CDR2 as SQIVND (reference sequence). The CDR3 sequence is 16 residues long. CDR3 region: CASSIGRSVGTDTQYF. As DNA, the CDR3 is TGTGCCAGTAGTATAGGGAGAAGCGTTGGGACAGATACGCAGTATTTT.

The chain combines TRBV13 with TRBJ1-5; D ambiguous. Looked up from germline, CDR1 is PRHDT and CDR2 is FYEKMQ (reference sequence). V was clipped by 2 bases and J by 4 bases, with 12 bases between them. The CDR3 has 15 residues. The CDR3 sequence is CASSLRGESNQPQHF. CDR3 DNA: TGTGCCAGCAGCTTACGCGGCGAGTCAAATCAGCCCCAGCATTTT.

This chain uses TRBV6-5 with TRBJ1-4; a weak D match, TRBD1 (5 bases). In germline, CDR1 is MNHEY, CDR2 SVGAGI. The CDR3 covers 14 residues. Trimming removed 7 bases at V and 3 bases at J, with 12 bases between. The CDR3 region is CASILWGANEKLFF. The CDR3 DNA follows: TGTGCCAGCATCCTTTGGGGGGCTAATGAAAAACTGTTTTTT.

This rearrangement joins TRBV6-2 or TRBV6-3 to TRBJ1-2; 8 bases map to TRBD1. With V trimmed by 2 bases and J by 4 bases, 6 bases remained unmatched. The CDR3 length is 15 residues. Germline V gene data show CDR1 as MNHEY and CDR2 as SVGEGT. The DNA for the CDR3 is TGTGCCAGCAGTTACACCAGGACAGGGTTCTATGGCTACACCTTC. As protein: CASSYTRTGFYGYTF.

The chain carries TRBV5-5 and TRBJ1-2, with D unclear. CDR3 length equals 14 residues. The germline V and J ends were trimmed by 0 bases and 7 bases, with 13 bases remaining between them. CDR1 SGHKS and CDR2 YYEKEE come from the germline V gene (reference sequence). The CDR3: CASSLAGLRGGYTF. The CDR3 nucleotides read TGTGCCAGCAGCTTGGCCGGACTTCGAGGTGGCTACACCTTC.

This clone was seen a few times. The chain couples TRBV11-2 to TRBJ2-2; no clear D gene. CDR1 is SGHAT, CDR2 FQNNGV, per germline. The CDR3 loop spans 12 amino acids. Trimming took off 5 bases at V and 6 bases at J, with 7 bases between the two ends. DNA for the CDR3: TGTGCCAGCAGCCTCTCCTCCGGGGAGCTGTTTTTT. It encodes CASSLSSGELFF.

This chain uses TRBV25-1 with TRBJ2-5; 9 bases map to TRBD1. The junction had 5 bases not matched to a gene; V was cut back by 4 bases and J by 5 bases. Germline-derived CDR1 and CDR2 are MGHDK and SYGVNS. The CDR3 length is 14 residues. The CDR3 coding sequence is TGTGCCAGCAGTGGAAGGACAGGGGCTGAGACCCAGTACTTC. Amino acid sequence: CASSGRTGAETQYF.

The rearrangement joins TRBV6-2 or TRBV6-3 to TRBJ2-1; D is unresolved. In germline, CDR1 is MNHEY, CDR2 SVGEGT. V lost 6 bases and J 10 bases, leaving 22 bases between the germline ends. CDR3 length equals 15 residues. The CDR3 protein is CASSLVESLTREQFF. The DNA of the CDR3 is TGTGCCAGCAGCCTAGTAGAGAGCTTAACTCGAGAGCAGTTCTTC.

This clone was detected once. The sample contains more than one DNA sequence encoding this CDR3. CDR3 region: CASSSGQGYTEAFF. The CDR3 nucleotides read TGCGCCAGCAGCTCGGGACAGGGGTACACTGAAGCTTTCTTT. The chain is built from TRBV5-1 and TRBJ1-1; TRBD1 agrees at 10 bases. This CDR3 has 14 amino acids. Looked up from germline, CDR1 is SGHRS and CDR2 is YFSETQ. V was pared by 3 bases and J by 3 bases, with 2 bases of the junction left unmatched.

This clone was seen once. V gene TRBV3-1 (or the pseudogene TRBV3-2) combines with J gene TRBJ2-3; D perhaps matches TRBD2 (6 bases). The CDR3 contains 16 residues. V was trimmed by 1 base and J by 2 bases, leaving 13 bases between them. The germline V gene has CDR1 LGHDT and CDR2 YNNKEL (reference sequence). Here the CDR3 reads CASSQGASAFTDTQYF. The CDR3 DNA follows: TGTGCCAGCAGCCAAGGAGCTAGCGCATTCACAGATACGCAGTATTTT.

This clone appeared a few times. The V call is TRBV19, the J call TRBJ2-7; 7 bases fit TRBD2. V was pared by 3 bases and J by 4 bases, with 12 bases of the junction left unmatched. Germline-derived CDR1 and CDR2 are LNHDA and SQIVND (reference sequence). This CDR3 contains 16 residues. CDR3 bases: TGTGCCAGTAGTATCCCCCCGACTAGCCGCCCTTACGAGCAGTACTTC. Its translation: CASSIPPTSRPYEQYF.

On this clone itself: Sequence at one end of the junction differs from germline and may be a read error. V and J are TRBV12-3 or TRBV12-4 and TRBJ1-3; D uncertain. This CDR3 has 10 amino acids. DNA for the CDR3: TGTGCCAGCAGTTTACTGGGCAGGCACTTT. Translation gives CASSLLGRHF.

The V gene is TRBV4-2, the J gene TRBJ2-1, with TRBD2 identical over 14 bases. This CDR3 comprises 16 residues. With V trimmed by 1 base and J by 5 bases, 1 base remained unmatched. The germline V gene encodes CDR1 LGHNA and CDR2 YNFKEQ. CDR3 sequence: CASSQGTSGRNNEQFF. CDR3 sequence (DNA): TGTGCCAGCAGCCAAGGGACTAGCGGGAGGAACAATGAGCAGTTCTTC.

The chain couples TRBV9 to TRBJ2-7; possibly TRBD1 for D (6 bases). Germline lookup yields CDR1 SGDLS and CDR2 YYNGEE. V dropped 4 bases and J dropped 3 bases, with 14 bases sitting between them. This CDR3 spans 14 amino acids. The CDR3 loop reads CASSSQGQGYEQYF. In DNA form, the CDR3 reads TGTGCCAGCAGCTCACAGGGCCAAGGCTACGAGCAGTACTTC. Supplemented by reference TRBV9 and TRBJ2-7, the full variable domain reads DSGVTQTPKHLITATGQRVTLRCSPRSGDLSVYWYQQSLDQGLQFLIQYYNGEERAKGNILERFSAQQFPDLHSELNLSSLELGDSALYFCASSSQGQGYEQYFGPGTRLTVT.

The DNA of the CDR3 is TGTGCCATCAGGGGACAGGGCGCTACGAACACTGAAGCTTTCTTT. This codes for CAIRGQGATNTEAFF. The chain joins TRBV10-3 to TRBJ1-1; 9 nucleotides agree with TRBD1. The CDR3 length is 15 residues. V was clipped by 6 bases and J by 1 base; unmatched bases: 6. CDR1 and CDR2 from the germline V gene are ENHRY and SYGVKD.

The J gene is TRBJ1-2, the V gene TRBV11-3, with 7 bases that match TRBD1. CDR1 and CDR2 (germline): SGHNT, YENEEA. This CDR3 has 13 amino acids. The ends lost 7 bases at V and 8 bases at J; junction bases unmatched: 10. The CDR3 protein is CASTEDRVEGYTF. In nucleotides, the CDR3 is TGTGCCAGCACCGAAGACAGGGTGGAAGGCTACACCTTC.

The chain uses TRBV7-2 and TRBJ2-1; TRBD1 aligns across 7 bases. Germline-derived CDR1 and CDR2 are SGHTA and FQGNSA. The trim removed 9 bases at V and 2 bases at J, leaving 7 bases unmatched. CDR3 length equals 14 residues. This chain's CDR3 is CASNPGTAYNEQFF. The CDR3 region has the DNA TGTGCCAGTAACCCCGGGACAGCCTACAATGAGCAGTTCTTC. Full variable domain (outside the CDR3, taken from reference TRBV7-2 and TRBJ2-1): GAGVSQSPSNKVTEKGKDVELRCDPISGHTALYWYRQSLGQGLEFLIYFQGNSAPDKSGLPSDRFSAERTGGSVSTLTIQRTQQEDSAVYLCASNPGTAYNEQFFGPGTRLTVL.

This chain connects TRBV5-1 to TRBJ1-2; 8 bases align to TRBD1. Germline values: CDR1 SGHRS, CDR2 YFSETQ. The CDR3 has 14 amino acids. Germline trimming cut 0 bases from V and 5 bases from J; bases unmatched to any gene: 3. The CDR3 DNA is TGCGCCAGCAGCTTGGGGGGACAGGTTTATGGCTACACCTTC. This translates into CASSLGGQVYGYTF.